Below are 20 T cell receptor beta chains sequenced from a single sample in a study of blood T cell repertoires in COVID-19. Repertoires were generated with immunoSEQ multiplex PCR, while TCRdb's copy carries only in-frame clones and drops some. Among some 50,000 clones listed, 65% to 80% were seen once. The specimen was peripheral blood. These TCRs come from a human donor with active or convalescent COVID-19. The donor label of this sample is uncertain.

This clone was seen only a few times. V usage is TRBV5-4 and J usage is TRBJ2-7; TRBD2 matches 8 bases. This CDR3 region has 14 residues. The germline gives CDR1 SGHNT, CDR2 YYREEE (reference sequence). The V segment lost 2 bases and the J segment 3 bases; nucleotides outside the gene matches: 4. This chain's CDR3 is CASSLRGTSYEQYF. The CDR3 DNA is TGTGCCAGCAGCTTACGTGGGACTAGCTACGAGCAGTACTTC. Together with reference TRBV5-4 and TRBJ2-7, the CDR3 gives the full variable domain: ETGVTQSPTHLIKTRGQQVTLRCSSQSGHNTVSWYQQALGQGPQFIFQYYREEENGRGNFPPRFSGLQFPNYSSELNVNALELDDSALYLCASSLRGTSYEQYFGPGTRLTVT.

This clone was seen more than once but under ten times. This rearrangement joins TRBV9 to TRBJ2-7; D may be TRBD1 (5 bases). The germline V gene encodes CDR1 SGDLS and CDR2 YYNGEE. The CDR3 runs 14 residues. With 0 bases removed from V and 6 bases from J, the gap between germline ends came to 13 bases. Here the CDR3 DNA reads TGTGCCAGCAGCGTAGTCCCCGACAGTGGCGAGCAGTACTTC. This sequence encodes CASSVVPDSGEQYF.

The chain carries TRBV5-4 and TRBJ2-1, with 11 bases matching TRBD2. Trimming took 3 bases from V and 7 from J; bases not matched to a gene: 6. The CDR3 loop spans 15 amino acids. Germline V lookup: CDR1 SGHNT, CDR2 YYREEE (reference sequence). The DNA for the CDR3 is TGTGCCAGCAGCTCCCTAGCGGGAGGAAGTAATGAGCAGTTCTTC. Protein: CASSSLAGGSNEQFF.

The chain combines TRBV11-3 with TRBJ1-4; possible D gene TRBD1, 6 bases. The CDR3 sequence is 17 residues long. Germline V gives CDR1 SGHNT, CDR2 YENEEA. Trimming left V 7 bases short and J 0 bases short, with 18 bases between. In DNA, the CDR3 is TGTGCCAGCATATCTAGGCTTACAGGGTCAACTAATGAAAAACTGTTTTTT. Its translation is CASISRLTGSTNEKLFF.

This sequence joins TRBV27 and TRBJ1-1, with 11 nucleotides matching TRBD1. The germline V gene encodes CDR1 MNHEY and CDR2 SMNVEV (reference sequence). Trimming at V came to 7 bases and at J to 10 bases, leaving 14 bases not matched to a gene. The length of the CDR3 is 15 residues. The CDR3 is CASTFRGQGALPAFF. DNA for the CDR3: TGTGCCAGCACTTTTCGTGGACAGGGGGCGCTTCCAGCTTTCTTT.

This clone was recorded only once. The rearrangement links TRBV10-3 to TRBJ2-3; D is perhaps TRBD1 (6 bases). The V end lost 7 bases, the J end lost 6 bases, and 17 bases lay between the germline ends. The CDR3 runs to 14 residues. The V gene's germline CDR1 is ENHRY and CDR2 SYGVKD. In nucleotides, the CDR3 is TGTGCCATCATGGGGGAACAGGGAACCGATACGCAGTATTTT. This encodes CAIMGEQGTDTQYF.

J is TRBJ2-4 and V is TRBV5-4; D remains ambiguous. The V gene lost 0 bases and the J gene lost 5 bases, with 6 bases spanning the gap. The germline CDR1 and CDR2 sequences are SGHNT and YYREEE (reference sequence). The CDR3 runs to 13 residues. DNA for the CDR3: TGTGCCAGCAGCTTGGACCTACAAAACATTCAGTACTTC. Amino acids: CASSLDLQNIQYF.

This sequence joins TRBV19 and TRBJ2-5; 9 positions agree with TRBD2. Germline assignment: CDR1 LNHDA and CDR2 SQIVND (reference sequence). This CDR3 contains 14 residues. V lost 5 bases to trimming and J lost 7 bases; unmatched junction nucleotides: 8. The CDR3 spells CASSGGLAPGTQYF. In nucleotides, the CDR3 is TGTGCCAGTAGTGGGGGACTAGCCCCAGGGACCCAGTACTTC.

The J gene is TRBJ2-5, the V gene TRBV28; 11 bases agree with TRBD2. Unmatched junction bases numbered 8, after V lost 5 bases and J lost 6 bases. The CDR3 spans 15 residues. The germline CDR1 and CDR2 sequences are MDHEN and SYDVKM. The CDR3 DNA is TGTGCCAGCAGTCTCCCTACTAGCGGGAGAAAGACCCAGTACTTC. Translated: CASSLPTSGRKTQYF.

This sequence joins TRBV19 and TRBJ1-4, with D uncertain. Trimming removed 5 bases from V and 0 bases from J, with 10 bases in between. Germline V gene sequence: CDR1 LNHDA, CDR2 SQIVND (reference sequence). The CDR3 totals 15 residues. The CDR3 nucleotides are TGTGCCAGTAGTCCTGTCCTTGCAACTAATGAAAAACTGTTTTTT. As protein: CASSPVLATNEKLFF.

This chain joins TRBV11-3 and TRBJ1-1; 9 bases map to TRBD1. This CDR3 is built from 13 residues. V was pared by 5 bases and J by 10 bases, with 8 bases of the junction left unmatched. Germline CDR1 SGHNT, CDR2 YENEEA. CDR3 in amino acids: CASSPRQGVRAFF. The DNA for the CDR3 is TGTGCCAGCAGCCCCCGACAGGGGGTAAGAGCTTTCTTT.

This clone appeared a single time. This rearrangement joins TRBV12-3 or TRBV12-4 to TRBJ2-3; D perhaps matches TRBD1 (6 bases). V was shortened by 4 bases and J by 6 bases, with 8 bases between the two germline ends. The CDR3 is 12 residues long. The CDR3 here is CASSSDRDTQYF. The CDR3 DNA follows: TGTGCCAGCAGTTCCGACAGGGATACGCAGTATTTT.

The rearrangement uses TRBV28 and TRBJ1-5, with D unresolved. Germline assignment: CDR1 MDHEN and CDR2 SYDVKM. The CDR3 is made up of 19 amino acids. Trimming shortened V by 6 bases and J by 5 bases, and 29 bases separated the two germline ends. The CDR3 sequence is CASSPRPGALGLEDQPQHF. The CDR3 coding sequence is TGTGCCAGCAGCCCCAGACCGGGAGCCCTAGGCCTCGAAGATCAGCCCCAGCATTTT.

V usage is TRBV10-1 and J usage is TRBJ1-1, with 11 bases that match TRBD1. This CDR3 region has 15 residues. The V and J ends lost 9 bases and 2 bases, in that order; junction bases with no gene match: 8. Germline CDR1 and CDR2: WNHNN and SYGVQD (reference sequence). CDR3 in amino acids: CARTDRGRLNTEAFF. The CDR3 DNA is TGCGCCAGAACGGACAGGGGGCGTTTAAACACTGAAGCTTTCTTT.

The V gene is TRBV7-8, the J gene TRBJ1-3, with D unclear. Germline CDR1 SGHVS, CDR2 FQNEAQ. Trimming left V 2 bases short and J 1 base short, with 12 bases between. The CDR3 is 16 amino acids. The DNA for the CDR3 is TGTGCCAGCAGCTTACGCCCGCCAGATTCTGGAAACACCATATATTTT. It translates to CASSLRPPDSGNTIYF. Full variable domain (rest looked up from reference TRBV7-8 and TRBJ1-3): GAGVSQSPRYKVAKRGQDVALRCDPISGHVSLFWYQQALGQGPEFLTYFQNEAQLDKSGLPSDRFFAERPEGSVSTLKIQRTQQEDSAVYLCASSLRPPDSGNTIYFGEGSWLTVV.

The CDR3 region is CASSIDRVRGTQYF. Written as DNA, the CDR3 is TGTGCCAGCAGCATCGACAGGGTCCGCGGGACCCAGTACTTC. The chain uses TRBV7-2 and TRBJ2-5, with 7 bases matching TRBD1. Germline V lookup: CDR1 SGHTA, CDR2 FQGNSA. This CDR3 is 14 amino acids long. Losses at the gene ends were 5 bases for V and 7 bases for J; bases not matched to a gene: 10.

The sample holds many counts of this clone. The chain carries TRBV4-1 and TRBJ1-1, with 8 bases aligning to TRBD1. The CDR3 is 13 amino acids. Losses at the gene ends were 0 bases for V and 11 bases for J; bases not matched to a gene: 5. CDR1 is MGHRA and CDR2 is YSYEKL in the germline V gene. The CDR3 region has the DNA TGCGCCAGCAGCCAAGACAGGGGGCTCGATGCTTTCTTT. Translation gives CASSQDRGLDAFF.

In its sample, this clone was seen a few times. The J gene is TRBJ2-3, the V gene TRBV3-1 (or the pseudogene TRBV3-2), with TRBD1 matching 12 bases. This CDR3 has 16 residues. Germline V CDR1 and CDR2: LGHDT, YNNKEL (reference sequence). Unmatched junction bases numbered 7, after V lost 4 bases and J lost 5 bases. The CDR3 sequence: CASSRGQGASEDTQYF. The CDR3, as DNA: TGTGCCAGCAGCCGGGGACAGGGGGCTAGCGAAGATACGCAGTATTTT.

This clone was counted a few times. The CDR3 DNA sequence: TGCGCCAGCAGCCAAGAACAGGCGGGAGGAAACACCATATATTTT. It is translated as CASSQEQAGGNTIYF. The genes are TRBV4-1 and TRBJ1-3; TRBD1 is a possible D gene (5 bases). The germline V and J ends were trimmed by 0 bases and 4 bases, with 10 bases remaining between them. Germline assignment: CDR1 MGHRA and CDR2 YSYEKL. There are 15 residues in the CDR3.

CDR3 region: CAWSGGQINQPQHF. DNA of the CDR3: TGTGCCTGGAGTGGTGGACAGATAAATCAGCCCCAGCATTTT. The rearrangement uses TRBV30 and TRBJ1-5; a weak D match, TRBD1 (6 bases). Deletions cut 1 base from V and 4 bases from J, with 11 bases between. The germline gives CDR1 GTSNPN, CDR2 SVGIG (reference sequence). The CDR3 has 14 amino acids.